A selection of T cell receptor beta chains follows, all from one sample in a study of CD4 and CD8 cells across lung adenocarcinoma regions. From the PCR reads, TCRdb called clonotypes with MiXCR, one entry per CDR3 protein. The table shows tens of thousands of distinct CDR3 sequences, with about 54% occurring only once. Sequenced material: CD8+ T cells from the center of a lung tumor. The receptors originated from a female donor with lung adenocarcinoma. The CD4 and CD8 labels of this study may be unreliable. The CDR3 runs from the conserved cysteine through the conserved F or W. The order of the fields is V gene, CDR3 length, D gene, J gene, clone size, CDR3 protein, CDR3 DNA. A D gene is named only where the DNA matches it firmly. Not all rows give a size; the values are once, few, many and, for expanded clones, a class.

V: TRBV6-1; length: 16; D: TRBD2; J: TRBJ2-5; size: medium-sized; CDR3: CASSETAGGYAETQYF; DNA: TGTGCCAGCAGTGAGACGGCGGGAGGGTATGCAGAGACCCAGTACTTC
V: TRBV20-1; length: 14; D: .; J: TRBJ2-5; size: .; CDR3: CSASRAQGQETQYF; DNA: TGCAGTGCTAGTAGGGCGCAGGGCCAAGAGACCCAGTACTTC
V: TRBV6-5; length: 13; D: .; J: TRBJ2-1; size: few; CDR3: CASSFDPYNEQFF; DNA: TGTGCCAGCAGTTTTGATCCCTACAATGAGCAGTTCTTC
V: TRBV3-1; length: 13; D: .; J: TRBJ2-1; size: once; CDR3: CASMAGAYNEQFF; DNA: TGTGCCAGCATGGCGGGGGCGTACAATGAGCAGTTCTTC
V: TRBV6-1; length: 14; D: TRBD2; J: TRBJ2-7; size: few; CDR3: CASSVDGGVYEQYF; DNA: TGTGCCAGCAGTGTGGACGGGGGGGTGTACGAGCAGTACTTC
V: TRBV6-1; length: 13; D: .; J: TRBJ2-3; size: .; CDR3: CVSGLTAKNIQYF; DNA: TGTGTCAGCGGACTGACAGCGAAAAATATTCAGTATTTT
V: TRBV6-5; length: 14; D: .; J: TRBJ2-5; size: .; CDR3: CASSYSGTDGTQYF; DNA: TGTGCCAGCAGTTACTCGGGAACAGACGGGACCCAGTACTTC
V: TRBV7-6; length: 15; D: TRBD2; J: TRBJ2-1; size: many; CDR3: CASSWGLAGGNEQFF; DNA: TGTGCCAGCAGCTGGGGACTAGCGGGAGGGAATGAGCAGTTCTTC
V: TRBV6-1; length: 13; D: .; J: TRBJ2-3; size: .; CDR3: CASSPDLRDTQYF; DNA: TGTGCCAGCAGTCCAGATCTAAGGGATACGCAGTATTTT
V: TRBV6-1; length: 15; D: .; J: TRBJ2-7; size: .; CDR3: CASSLRGDSSYEQYF; DNA: TGTGCCAGCAGCCTCAGGGGGGATAGCTCCTACGAGCAGTACTTC
V: TRBV27; length: 12; D: TRBD1; J: TRBJ2-4; size: .; CDR3: CASRGQGVNQYF; DNA: TGTGCCAGCAGGGGACAGGGGGTCAATCAGTACTTC
V: TRBV10-1; length: 16; D: .; J: TRBJ2-5; size: .; CDR3: CASSESSVQGQETQYF; DNA: TGCGCCAGCAGTGAGTCGAGTGTTCAGGGACAAGAGACCCAGTACTTC
V: TRBV27; length: 15; D: .; J: TRBJ1-5; size: .; CDR3: CASAGGDYSNQPQHF; DNA: TGTGCCAGCGCCGGGGGCGACTATAGCAATCAGCCCCAGCATTTT
V: TRBV9; length: 14; D: .; J: TRBJ2-5; size: .; CDR3: CASSVAEGEETQYF; DNA: TGTGCCAGCAGCGTAGCTGAGGGGGAAGAGACCCAGTACTTC
V: TRBV27; length: 16; D: TRBD2; J: TRBJ2-1; size: few; CDR3: CASSTRTSGNYNEQFF; DNA: TGTGCCAGCAGTACCCGGACTAGCGGGAATTACAATGAGCAGTTCTTC
V: TRBV10-1; length: 14; D: .; J: TRBJ2-1; size: medium-sized; CDR3: CASSLAVLSREQFF; DNA: TGCGCCAGCAGTTTAGCGGTACTATCCAGGGAGCAGTTCTTC
V: TRBV6-1; length: 12; D: .; J: TRBJ2-3; size: once; CDR3: CASRDLWDTQYF; DNA: TGTGCCAGCAGGGACCTCTGGGATACGCAGTATTTT
V: TRBV6-1; length: 15; D: .; J: TRBJ2-5; size: once; CDR3: CARGGRGFLQETQYF; DNA: TGTGCCAGGGGCGGCCGGGGCTTCCTCCAAGAGACCCAGTACTTC
V: TRBV7-2; length: 17; D: TRBD2; J: TRBJ2-1; size: many; CDR3: CASSLSFGTSGTNEQFF; DNA: TGTGCCAGCAGCTTATCGTTTGGGACTAGCGGGACGAATGAGCAGTTCTTC
V: TRBV27; length: 15; D: .; J: TRBJ2-3; size: .; CDR3: CASSLGVRAKDTQYF; DNA: TGTGCCAGCAGTTTGGGGGTGAGAGCCAAAGATACGCAGTATTTC
V: TRBV6-1; length: 16; D: TRBD1; J: TRBJ2-7; size: .; CDR3: CASSERGQAAHGTQYF; DNA: TGTGCCAGCAGTGAGCGAGGACAGGCCGCCCATGGTACGCAGTACTTC
V: TRBV4-1; length: 15; D: .; J: TRBJ1-2; size: .; CDR3: CASSQAPGMSTGYTF; DNA: TGCGCCAGCAGCCAAGCCCCCGGGATGAGTACAGGCTACACCTTC
V: TRBV6-1; length: 15; D: .; J: TRBJ1-5; size: many; CDR3: CASSEAPQSNQPQHF; DNA: TGTGCCAGCAGTGAAGCGCCACAGAGCAATCAGCCCCAGCATTTT
V: TRBV10-3; length: 14; D: .; J: TRBJ2-4; size: .; CDR3: CATKVRGEGDIQYF; DNA: TGTGCCACCAAGGTCCGCGGTGAGGGAGACATCCAGTACTTC
V: TRBV12-3/TRBV12-4; length: 13; D: .; J: TRBJ2-7; size: many; CDR3: CASSFGELSEQYF; DNA: TGTGCCAGCAGTTTCGGAGAACTTTCCGAGCAGTACTTC
V: TRBV4-1; length: 16; D: .; J: TRBJ2-5; size: once; CDR3: CASSPLGLSIQETQYF; DNA: TGCGCCAGCAGCCCCCTGGGGTTAAGTATCCAAGAGACCCAGTACTTC
V: TRBV27; length: 15; D: TRBD1; J: TRBJ2-3; size: few; CDR3: CASRQGVGVKDTQYF; DNA: TGTGCCAGCAGGCAGGGGGTGGGAGTCAAAGATACTCAGTATTTT
V: TRBV10-2; length: 15; D: .; J: TRBJ2-5; size: .; CDR3: CASRSQGTAGETQYF; DNA: TGCGCCAGCCGCTCCCAGGGGACGGCCGGGGAGACCCAGTACTTC